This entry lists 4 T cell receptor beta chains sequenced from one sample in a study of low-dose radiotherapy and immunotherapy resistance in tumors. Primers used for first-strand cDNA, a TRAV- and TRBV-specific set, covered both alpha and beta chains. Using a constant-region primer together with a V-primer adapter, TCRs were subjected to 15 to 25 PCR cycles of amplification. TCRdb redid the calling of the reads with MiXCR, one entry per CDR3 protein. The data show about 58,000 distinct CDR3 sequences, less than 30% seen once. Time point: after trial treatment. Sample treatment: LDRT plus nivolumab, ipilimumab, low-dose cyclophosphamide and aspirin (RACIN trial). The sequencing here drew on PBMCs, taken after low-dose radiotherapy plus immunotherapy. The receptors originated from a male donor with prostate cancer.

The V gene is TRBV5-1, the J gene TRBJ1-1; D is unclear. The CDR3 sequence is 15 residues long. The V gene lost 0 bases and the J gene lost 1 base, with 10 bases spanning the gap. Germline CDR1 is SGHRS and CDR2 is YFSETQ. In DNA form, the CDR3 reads TGCGCCAGCAGCTTGGCGGCAGCCCCGAACACTGAAGCTTTCTTT. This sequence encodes CASSLAAAPNTEAFF.

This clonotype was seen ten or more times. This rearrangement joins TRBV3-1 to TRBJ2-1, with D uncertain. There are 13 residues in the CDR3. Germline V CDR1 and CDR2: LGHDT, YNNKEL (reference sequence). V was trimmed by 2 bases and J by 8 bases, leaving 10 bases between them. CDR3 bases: TGTGCCAGCAGCCAACTAGGAGAGTATGAGCAGTTCTTC. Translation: CASSQLGEYEQFF.

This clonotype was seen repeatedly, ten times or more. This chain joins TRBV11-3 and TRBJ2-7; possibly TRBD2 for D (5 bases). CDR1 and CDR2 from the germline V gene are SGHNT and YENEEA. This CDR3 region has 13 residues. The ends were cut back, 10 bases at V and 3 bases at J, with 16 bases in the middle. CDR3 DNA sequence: TGTGCCAACGAGACTACTCCCGGCTACGAGCAGTACTTC. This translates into CANETTPGYEQYF.

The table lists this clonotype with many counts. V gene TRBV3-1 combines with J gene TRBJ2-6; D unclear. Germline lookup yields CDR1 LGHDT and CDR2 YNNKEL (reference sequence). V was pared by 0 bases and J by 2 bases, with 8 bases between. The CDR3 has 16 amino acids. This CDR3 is CASSQDRGAGANVLTF. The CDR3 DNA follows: TGTGCCAGCAGCCAAGATCGAGGTGCTGGGGCCAACGTCCTGACTTTC. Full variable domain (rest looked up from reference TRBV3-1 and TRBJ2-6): DTAVSQTPKYLVTQMGNDKSIKCEQNLGHDTMYWYKQDSKKFLKIMFSYNNKELIINETVPNRFSPKSPDKAHLNLHINSLELGDSAVYFCASSQDRGAGANVLTFGAGSRLTVL.